Listed here are 20 T cell receptor beta chains from one sample, sequenced in a study of T-cell memory formation after mild COVID-19. MiXCR, applied by TCRdb to the 5' RACE reads, yields one record per CDR3 protein. This sample carries 85,000 to 120,000 distinct CDR3 sequences, over 10% of them seen once, and the ten largest clones take 25% to 35%. The sequencing input was PBMCs or a T cell subset sorted from them (not recorded which). These receptors were collected from an adult woman who had mild COVID-19 (a few samples of this study predate the infection). Cell type and time point are not known.

This clonotype was recorded at least ten times. The gene calls are TRBV4-3 and TRBJ2-1; 8 bases are shared with TRBD2. Looked up from germline, CDR1 is LGHNA and CDR2 is YSLEER. The CDR3 spans 16 residues. J lost 7 bases, V lost 0 bases, and 8 bases had no gene match. CDR3 bases: TGCGCCAGCAGCCAAGAGGCTAGCGGGCTGGTTAATGAGCAGTTCTTC. Protein product: CASSQEASGLVNEQFF.

In its sample, this clonotype was seen many times. The chain combines TRBV20-1 with TRBJ1-2; the D gene is possibly TRBD1 (5 bases). V was clipped by 4 bases and J by 8 bases, with 11 bases between them. Germline V gene sequence: CDR1 DFQATT, CDR2 SNEGSKA (reference sequence). This CDR3 has 11 residues. The CDR3 reads CSAMGLTGYTF. The CDR3 DNA is TGCAGTGCTATGGGACTGACGGGCTACACCTTC.

In this sample, this clonotype turned up a few times. V usage is TRBV11-2 and J usage is TRBJ1-4; D perhaps matches TRBD1 (6 bases). The germline V and J ends were trimmed by 4 bases and 8 bases, with 17 bases remaining between them. This CDR3 is 15 amino acids long. Per germline, CDR1 SGHAT and CDR2 FQNNGV. The CDR3 nucleotides are TGTGCCAGCAGCTCTCGGACAGCTAGGGGGGAAAAACTGTTTTTT. Its protein product is CASSSRTARGEKLFF. Full variable domain (rest looked up from reference TRBV11-2 and TRBJ1-4): EAGVAQSPRYKIIEKRQSVAFWCNPISGHATLYWYQQILGQGPKLLIQFQNNGVVDDSQLPKDRFSAERLKGVDSTLKIQPAKLEDSAVYLCASSSRTARGEKLFFGSGTQLSVL.

This clonotype was seen a handful of times. The V call is TRBV4-3, the J call TRBJ2-7; D unclear. CDR1 is LGHNA, CDR2 YSLEER, per germline. V was pared by 2 bases and J by 4 bases, with 9 bases between. This CDR3 is built from 13 residues. The CDR3 spells CASSQNGGYEQYF. The CDR3 bases are TGCGCCAGCAGCCAAAATGGTGGTTACGAGCAGTACTTC.

The V call is TRBV5-6, the J call TRBJ2-1, with D possibly TRBD2 on 5 matching bases. The germline gives CDR1 SGHDT, CDR2 YYEEEE. Deletions cut 5 bases from V and 8 bases from J, with 14 bases between. The CDR3 totals 13 residues. CDR3 sequence (DNA): TGTGCCAGCAGATCCCCGGGGTTCCATGAGCAGTTCTTC. Translated, it gives CASRSPGFHEQFF. Full variable domain (remainder filled in from reference TRBV5-6 and TRBJ2-1): DAGVTQSPTHLIKTRGQQVTLRCSPKSGHDTVSWYQQALGQGPQFIFQYYEEEERQRGNFPDRFSGHQFPNYSSELNVNALLLGDSALYLCASRSPGFHEQFFGPGTRLTVL.

The chain couples TRBV5-5 to TRBJ2-3, with TRBD2 identical over 10 bases. The CDR3 consists of 16 residues. Germline V gene data show CDR1 as SGHKS and CDR2 as YYEKEE (reference sequence). V dropped 7 bases and J dropped 1; count of bases not matched to a gene: 9. The DNA of the CDR3 is TGTGCCAGCCGAACCAGCGGGGGGGCCGGCACAGATACGCAGTATTTT. Protein product: CASRTSGGAGTDTQYF. Together with reference TRBV5-5 and TRBJ2-3, the CDR3 gives the full variable domain: DAGVTQSPTHLIKTRGQQVTLRCSPISGHKSVSWYQQVLGQGPQFIFQYYEKEERGRGNFPDRFSARQFPNYSSELNVNALLLGDSALYLCASRTSGGAGTDTQYFGPGTRLTVL.

V is TRBV12-3 or TRBV12-4 and J is TRBJ2-2; D is ambiguous. This CDR3 has 15 amino acids. The V end was cut by 3 bases, the J end by 5 bases, with 13 bases between. CDR3 region: CASSFRPFGTGELFF. The CDR3 region has the DNA TGTGCCAGCAGTTTCCGCCCCTTTGGGACCGGGGAGCTGTTTTTT.

This clonotype occurred a few times. The chain employs TRBV12-3 or TRBV12-4 and TRBJ2-1; D perhaps matches TRBD1 (5 bases). V was trimmed by 7 bases and J by 9 bases, leaving 19 bases between them. The CDR3 has 14 residues. CDR3 sequence (DNA): TGTGCCAGCAACCCCAAGGGGCAGGGCGGTGAGCAGTTCTTC. This translates into CASNPKGQGGEQFF.

The chain couples TRBV20-1 to TRBJ2-1, with 10 bases identical to TRBD1. This CDR3 has 16 residues. In germline, CDR1 is DFQATT, CDR2 SNEGSKA (reference sequence). After removal of 6 bases from V and 4 bases from J, the junction contained 12 bases not matched to a gene. CDR3 in DNA: TGCAGTGCCAGTGACAGGGGGCGGCCAACTTACAATGAGCAGTTCTTC. Amino acid sequence: CSASDRGRPTYNEQFF.

In this sample, this clonotype turned up many times. This chain uses TRBV7-2 with TRBJ2-3, with 11 positions matching TRBD2. Germline-derived CDR1 and CDR2 are SGHTA and FQGNSA. The CDR3 has 22 residues. V lost 2 bases and J lost 3; bases outside the gene matches: 22. The CDR3 protein is CASSLTPFSGGVPELQTDTQYF. CDR3 bases: TGTGCCAGCAGCTTAACCCCCTTTAGCGGGGGGGTTCCCGAACTTCAGACAGATACGCAGTATTTT.

The V gene is TRBV5-6, the J gene TRBJ1-4; TRBD1 might be the D (6 bases). This CDR3 comprises 12 residues. V was pared by 0 bases and J by 10 bases, with 7 bases between. Germline CDR1 SGHDT, CDR2 YYEEEE. The CDR3 DNA reads TGTGCCAGCAGCTTGGAGACAGGAAAACTGTTTTTT. Its translation: CASSLETGKLFF.

The sample holds a few counts of this clonotype. The rearrangement uses TRBV7-6 and TRBJ1-1, with D possibly TRBD1 on 5 matching bases. The CDR3 is 14 amino acids. Trimming took 6 bases from V and 3 from J, leaving 14 bases between them. The germline V gene encodes CDR1 SGHVS and CDR2 FNYEAQ. CDR3 region: CASRRGEGDTEAFF. The CDR3 nucleotides are TGTGCCAGCAGACGAGGCGAAGGGGACACTGAAGCTTTCTTT.

This clonotype was seen a single time. This rearrangement joins TRBV10-3 to TRBJ2-1, with TRBD2 matching over 7 bases. Trimming at V came to 6 bases and at J to 8 bases, leaving 13 bases not matched to a gene. There are 15 residues in the CDR3. CDR1 and CDR2 (germline): ENHRY, SYGVKD. In DNA, the CDR3 is TGTGCCATCAGCCCGGGGGGAGCGGGTGGGGATGAGCAGTTCTTC. Translated: CAISPGGAGGDEQFF.

V usage is TRBV12-3 or TRBV12-4 and J usage is TRBJ2-2; 9 bases are a match to TRBD1. V dropped 5 bases and J dropped 5; count of bases not matched to a gene: 12. The CDR3 is 17 amino acids. The DNA of the CDR3 is TGTGCCAGCAGTGATAACCGGGACAGGGTTGGGACCGGGGAGCTGTTTTTT. Translation gives CASSDNRDRVGTGELFF.

This clonotype has just a few counts. The V and J genes are TRBV9 and TRBJ2-7; D gene uncertain. The V end was cut by 0 bases, the J end by 2 bases, with 9 bases between. Germline V lookup: CDR1 SGDLS, CDR2 YYNGEE. CDR3 length: 14 amino acids. CDR3 bases: TGTGCCAGCAGCGTAGCAGTATTCACCTACGAGCAGTACTTC. Protein product: CASSVAVFTYEQYF.

The rearrangement uses TRBV20-1 and TRBJ2-1; possible D gene TRBD2, 6 bases. CDR3 size: 16 residues. Trimming took 3 bases from V and 8 from J, leaving 23 bases between them. Germline values: CDR1 DFQATT, CDR2 SNEGSKA (reference sequence). The chain's CDR3 is CSASDMTRLEGYEQFF. For the CDR3, the DNA is TGCAGTGCTAGTGATATGACCAGACTAGAAGGCTATGAGCAGTTCTTC.

The table lists this clonotype with many counts. The V gene is TRBV7-6, the J gene TRBJ2-2, with a possible D match to TRBD1 (5 bases). CDR1 SGHVS and CDR2 FNYEAQ come from the germline V gene. The CDR3 extends over 20 amino acids. V lost 5 bases to trimming and J lost 1 base, with 26 bases between them. Here the CDR3 reads CASSTSAYPRDLGNTGELFF. CDR3 nucleotides: TGTGCCAGCAGCACGTCAGCATACCCCAGGGATCTAGGGAACACCGGGGAGCTGTTTTTT.

The rearrangement uses TRBV27 and TRBJ2-1; D is ambiguous. The germline gives CDR1 MNHEY, CDR2 SMNVEV (reference sequence). Trimming shortened V by 7 bases and J by 5 bases, and 6 bases separated the two germline ends. CDR3 length equals 11 residues. The CDR3, as DNA: TGTGCCAGCAATTGGAACAATGAGCAGTTCTTC. This codes for CASNWNNEQFF.

The CDR3 DNA reads TGTGCCACCAGTGGGGGTGGCGAGCAGTACTTC. Translation: CATSGGGEQYF. J is TRBJ2-7 and V is TRBV24-1; the D is unclear. This CDR3 contains 11 residues. The ends were cut back, 5 bases at V and 6 bases at J, with 7 bases in the middle. Per germline, CDR1 KGHDR and CDR2 SFDVKD.

This clonotype was detected ten times or more. This sequence joins TRBV7-9 and TRBJ2-3; no clear D. Germline V gene sequence: CDR1 SEHNR, CDR2 FQNEAQ (reference sequence). V gave up 0 bases and J gave up 3 bases, with 1 base separating them. CDR3 length: 12 amino acids. The CDR3 spells CASSLATDTQYF. CDR3 DNA: TGTGCCAGCAGCTTAGCTACAGATACGCAGTATTTT. Supplemented by reference TRBV7-9 and TRBJ2-3, the full variable domain reads DTGVSQNPRHKITKRGQNVTFRCDPISEHNRLYWYRQTLGQGPEFLTYFQNEAQLEKSRLLSDRFSAERPKGSFSTLEIQRTEQGDSAMYLCASSLATDTQYFGPGTRLTVL.